This T cell receptor beta chain was sequenced for a study of T cells after posttransplantation cyclophosphamide. Libraries were prepared by immunoSEQ multiplex PCR; TCRdb keeps only in-frame clonotypes and omits some of them. This sample yields about 6,500 clones, of which almost 75% are seen a single time; 20% to 25% belongs to the top ten. Cyclophosphamide on days +3 and +4 followed busulfan-fludarabine conditioning and a marrow graft. This receptor was identified in a male patient between 25 and 39 years old who received an allogeneic stem cell transplant from a related donor, was CMV-positive, and had acute GVHD only. Some T cells may possibly be graft donor cells. The sample here was PBMCs, taken almost 1,500 days after allogeneic stem cell transplant with posttransplant cyclophosphamide.

Written as DNA, the CDR3 is TGTGCCAGCAGCTTGTTAGCGGGGGCTCAAGAGACCCAGTACTTC. It translates to CASSLLAGAQETQYF. This rearrangement joins TRBV5-6 to TRBJ2-5; 9 bases are shared with TRBD2. The CDR3 is made up of 15 amino acids. V lost 1 base, J lost 2 bases, and 3 bases stayed unmatched. Germline V gives CDR1 SGHDT, CDR2 YYEEEE.